This note documents a single T cell receptor beta chain sequence. The data belong to a study of OX40 agonist ivuxolimab in advanced cancers. CDR3 size: 15 residues. Germline lookup yields CDR1 LNHDA and CDR2 SQIVND (reference sequence). V lost 4 bases, J lost 7 bases, and 9 bases stayed unmatched. Measured with immunoSEQ multiplex PCR; TCRdb has only the in-frame clones, and not every one. The data contain approximately 58,000 clones, around 90% of them singletons. This TCR was sampled from an adult with an advanced solid tumor such as melanoma, head and neck, liver or kidney cancer. The genes are TRBV19 and TRBJ2-1; 8 nucleotides match TRBD2. The sequenced sample was CD4+ or CD8+ T cells sorted from blood, obtained in a trial of the OX40 agonist ivuxolimab. CDR3 in amino acids: CASSKVAGGGNEQFF. CDR3 DNA sequence: TGTGCCAGTAGTAAAGTGGCGGGAGGAGGTAATGAGCAGTTCTTC.